What follows is one TCR beta chain and its context. Other DNA sequences in this specimen translate into the identical CDR3. The method was immunoSEQ multiplex PCR; TCRdb's version includes in-frame clones alone and lacks a portion of them. Of under 2.5 million clones in the sample, around 90% were seen once. These data originate in a study of shared clonotypes between healthy human individuals. There are 13 residues in the CDR3. Germline assignment: CDR1 KGHSH and CDR2 LQKENI. The ends were cut back, 3 bases at V and 5 bases at J, with 8 bases in the middle. Specimen: naive CD4+ T cells from PBMCs. Subset meaning: CD45RA+ positively selected. This chain joins TRBV18 and TRBJ2-1; no firm D call. The sequence came from a man aged 18 to 30 in good health. Some clones in this sample may be carry-over from other donors' samples. The CDR3 DNA is TGTGCCAGCTCACCGAGACAAGACAATGAGCAGTTCTTC. Translating gives CASSPRQDNEQFF.